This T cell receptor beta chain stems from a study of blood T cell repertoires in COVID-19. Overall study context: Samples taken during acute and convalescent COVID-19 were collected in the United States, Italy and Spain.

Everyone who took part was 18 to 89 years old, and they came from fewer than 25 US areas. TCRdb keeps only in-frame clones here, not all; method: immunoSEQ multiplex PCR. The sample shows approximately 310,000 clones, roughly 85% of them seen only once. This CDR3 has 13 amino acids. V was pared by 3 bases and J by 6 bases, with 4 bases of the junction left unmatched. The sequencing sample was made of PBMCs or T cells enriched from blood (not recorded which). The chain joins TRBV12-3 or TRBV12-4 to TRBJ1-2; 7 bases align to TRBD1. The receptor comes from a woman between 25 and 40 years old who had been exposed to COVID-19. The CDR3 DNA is TGTGCCAGCAGTTTGAGACAGGGTAATGGCTACACCTTC. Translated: CASSLRQGNGYTF.